This record concerns one TCR beta chain sequence. The assay was immunoSEQ multiplex PCR, and TCRdb's table has in-frame clones only and misses some. The sample comprises more than 150,000 clones, 87% of which are singletons, and approximately 2.1% rests with the top ten. This sample was taken from a study of blood T cell repertoires in COVID-19. V lost 0 bases, J lost 2 bases, and 11 bases lay in between. This CDR3 region has 15 residues. Germline V lookup: CDR1 MNHEY, CDR2 SMNVEV (reference sequence). Researchers sorted participants into cohorts using their self-reported clinical history. The specimen sequenced was PBMCs or T cells enriched from blood (not recorded which). The TCR was taken from a woman aged 25-40 years who had recovered from COVID-19. V usage is TRBV27 and J usage is TRBJ2-7; D is uncertain. CDR3 amino acids: CASSLSRGDTYEQYF. The CDR3 nucleotides are TGTGCCAGCAGTTTATCCCGCGGAGATACCTACGAGCAGTACTTC.